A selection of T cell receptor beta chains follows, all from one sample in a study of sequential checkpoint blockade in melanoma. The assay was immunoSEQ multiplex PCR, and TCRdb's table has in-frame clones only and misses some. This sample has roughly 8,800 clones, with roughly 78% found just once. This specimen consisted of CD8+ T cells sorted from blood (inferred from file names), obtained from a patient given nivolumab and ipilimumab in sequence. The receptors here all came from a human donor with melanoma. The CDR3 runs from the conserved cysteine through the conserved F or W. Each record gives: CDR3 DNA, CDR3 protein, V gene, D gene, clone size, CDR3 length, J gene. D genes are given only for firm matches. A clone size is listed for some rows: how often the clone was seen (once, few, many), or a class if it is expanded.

CDR3nt: TGTGCCAGCAGCATACTACAGGGATTTGGAAACACCATATATTTT
CDR3aa: CASSILQGFGNTIYF
v_gene: TRBV7-2
d_gene: .
abundance: few
len: 15
j_gene: TRBJ1-3

CDR3nt: TGTGCCAGCAGCTCGACTAGCGGGGGGGACACAGATACGCAGTATTTT
CDR3aa: CASSSTSGGDTDTQYF
v_gene: TRBV7-9
d_gene: TRBD2
abundance: .
len: 16
j_gene: TRBJ2-3

CDR3nt: TGCGCCAGCAGCCGTATAGGAGGAAACCCTAACTATGGCTACACCTTC
CDR3aa: CASSRIGGNPNYGYTF
v_gene: TRBV4-1
d_gene: .
abundance: .
len: 16
j_gene: TRBJ1-2

CDR3nt: TGTGCCAGCAGTTGGGCAGGGGCGGGTCAGCCCCAGCATTTT
CDR3aa: CASSWAGAGQPQHF
v_gene: TRBV27
d_gene: .
abundance: .
len: 14
j_gene: TRBJ1-5

CDR3nt: TGTGCCATCAGTGAGTCCCAGGCTGAAGCTTTCTTT
CDR3aa: CAISESQAEAFF
v_gene: TRBV10-3
d_gene: .
abundance: .
len: 12
j_gene: TRBJ1-1

CDR3nt: TGTGCCAGCAGCCTAGGAGGGGACTACAATGAGCAGTTCTTC
CDR3aa: CASSLGGDYNEQFF
v_gene: TRBV2
d_gene: .
abundance: .
len: 14
j_gene: TRBJ2-1

CDR3nt: TGTGCCAGCAGCTTACCCGGACAGGAAAACTATGGCTACACCTTC
CDR3aa: CASSLPGQENYGYTF
v_gene: TRBV7-2
d_gene: TRBD1
abundance: .
len: 15
j_gene: TRBJ1-2

CDR3nt: TGTGCCAGCAGCTTAGTAGGGGGACAGGGTAAAAACATTCAGTACTTC
CDR3aa: CASSLVGGQGKNIQYF
v_gene: TRBV7-9
d_gene: TRBD1
abundance: .
len: 16
j_gene: TRBJ2-4

CDR3nt: TGTGCCAGCAGCAGCGGGACTTACGAGCAGTACTTC
CDR3aa: CASSSGTYEQYF
v_gene: TRBV5-4
d_gene: TRBD2
abundance: .
len: 12
j_gene: TRBJ2-7

CDR3nt: TGCAGCGTGTTGGGGGGATTCTCCTACAATGAGCAGTTCTTC
CDR3aa: CSVLGGFSYNEQFF
v_gene: TRBV29-1
d_gene: .
abundance: few
len: 14
j_gene: TRBJ2-1

CDR3nt: TGTGCCAGCAGCTTCGGGGGGCTCGAGCAGTACTTC
CDR3aa: CASSFGGLEQYF
v_gene: TRBV7-8
d_gene: .
abundance: .
len: 12
j_gene: TRBJ2-7

CDR3nt: TGTGCCAGCAGTTATGGTGAGGCTAGCGGGAGATTTGAGCAGTTCTTC
CDR3aa: CASSYGEASGRFEQFF
v_gene: TRBV6-5
d_gene: TRBD2
abundance: .
len: 16
j_gene: TRBJ2-1

CDR3nt: TGTGCCAGCAGCTTAGAGGTTACTATTAATGAAAAACTGTTTTTT
CDR3aa: CASSLEVTINEKLFF
v_gene: TRBV7-9
d_gene: .
abundance: .
len: 15
j_gene: TRBJ1-4

CDR3nt: TGTGCCAGCAGCTTAGGTAGCGGGGGGGCCATGGACCGTGAGCAGTTCTTC
CDR3aa: CASSLGSGGAMDREQFF
v_gene: TRBV7-9
d_gene: TRBD2
abundance: once
len: 17
j_gene: TRBJ2-1

CDR3nt: TGTGCCAGCAGCTTATCGGGGACAGGGCTTTATGGCTACACCTTC
CDR3aa: CASSLSGTGLYGYTF
v_gene: TRBV7-3
d_gene: TRBD1
abundance: .
len: 15
j_gene: TRBJ1-2

CDR3nt: TGTGCCAGCAGCCATAAACCGACAGGGGCAGGTAGCTACGAGCAGTACTTC
CDR3aa: CASSHKPTGAGSYEQYF
v_gene: TRBV4-2
d_gene: TRBD1
abundance: .
len: 17
j_gene: TRBJ2-7

CDR3nt: TGTGCCAGTAGCCCTGGACTAGCGGGAGGGCCTAGCACAGATACGCAGTATTTT
CDR3aa: CASSPGLAGGPSTDTQYF
v_gene: TRBV19
d_gene: TRBD2
abundance: .
len: 18
j_gene: TRBJ2-3

CDR3nt: TGTGCCAGCAGCTTATTTTCTGGGCCGTCCTACGAGCAGTACTTC
CDR3aa: CASSLFSGPSYEQYF
v_gene: TRBV7-6
d_gene: .
abundance: once
len: 15
j_gene: TRBJ2-7

CDR3nt: TGTGCCAGCAGCACCGTAAGAGCGGGGATTAACAATGAGCAGTTCTTC
CDR3aa: CASSTVRAGINNEQFF
v_gene: TRBV7-9
d_gene: TRBD2
abundance: .
len: 16
j_gene: TRBJ2-1

CDR3nt: TGTGCCAGCAGTTTATGGGCAGGGGGCCCCCTAGAAGCTTTCTTT
CDR3aa: CASSLWAGGPLEAFF
v_gene: TRBV27
d_gene: TRBD1
abundance: .
len: 15
j_gene: TRBJ1-1

CDR3nt: TGCAGCGTTGATCAAGGGGGAGCAGATACGCAGTATTTT
CDR3aa: CSVDQGGADTQYF
v_gene: TRBV29-1
d_gene: .
abundance: few
len: 13
j_gene: TRBJ2-3

CDR3nt: TGTGCCAGCAGCCTGGGACAGGAGGGTAATCAGCCCCAGCATTTT
CDR3aa: CASSLGQEGNQPQHF
v_gene: TRBV6-1
d_gene: TRBD1
abundance: .
len: 15
j_gene: TRBJ1-5

CDR3nt: TGCGCCAGCAGTGAGTGGACAGGGGGCGGTGACTATGGCTACACCTTC
CDR3aa: CASSEWTGGGDYGYTF
v_gene: TRBV10-2
d_gene: TRBD1
abundance: .
len: 16
j_gene: TRBJ1-2

CDR3nt: TGTGCCAGCAGCCAAGAGCGATCAAGGCTGAATGGCTACACCTTC
CDR3aa: CASSQERSRLNGYTF
v_gene: TRBV7-9
d_gene: .
abundance: .
len: 15
j_gene: TRBJ1-2